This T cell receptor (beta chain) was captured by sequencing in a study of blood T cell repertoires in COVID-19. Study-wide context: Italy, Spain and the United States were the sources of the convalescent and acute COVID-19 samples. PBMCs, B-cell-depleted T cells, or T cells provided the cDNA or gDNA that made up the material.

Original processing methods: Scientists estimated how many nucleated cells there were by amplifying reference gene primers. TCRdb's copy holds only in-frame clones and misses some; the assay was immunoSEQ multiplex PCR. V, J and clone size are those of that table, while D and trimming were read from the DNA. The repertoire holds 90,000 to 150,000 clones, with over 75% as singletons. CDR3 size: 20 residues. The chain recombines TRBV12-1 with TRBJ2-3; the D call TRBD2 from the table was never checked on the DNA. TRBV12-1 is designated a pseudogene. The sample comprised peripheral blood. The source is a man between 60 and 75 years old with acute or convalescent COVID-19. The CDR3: CASSFRRGLAGGGITDTQYF. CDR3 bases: TGTGCCAGCAGCTTCCGCAGGGGACTAGCGGGTGGGGGGATCACAGATACGCAGTATTTT.